The clone carrying this T cell receptor (beta chain) has just a few counts. Its antigen remains unknown. This sample was taken from a study of lymphopenia after photon versus proton radiotherapy. Study observations and caveats: Larger post-nadir TCR diversity loss correlated inversely with survival in deceased patients.

The method was immunoSEQ multiplex PCR; TCRdb's version includes in-frame clones alone and lacks a portion of them. This table has around 53,000 clones, more than 70% appearing once. The receptor's source is a man over 45 with gastric cancer. Sequenced here: peripheral blood, sampled from a patient treated with photon-based radiotherapy.

Here the CDR3 DNA reads TGTGCCAGCAGGACAGGGCTGAGCTCCTACAATGAGCAGTTCTTC. It encodes CASRTGLSSYNEQFF. The chain recombines TRBV7-2 with TRBJ2-1; TRBD1 matches at 7 bases. Unmatched junction bases numbered 5, after V lost 6 bases and J lost 0 bases. The CDR3 extends over 15 amino acids. Germline lookup yields CDR1 SGHTA and CDR2 FQGNSA.